The source of this T cell receptor beta chain is a study of T cell responses to AZD1222 COVID-19 vaccine. As for the study in general: It was second doses at about 4 or about 12 weeks that were pooled.

TCRdb keeps only in-frame clones here, not all; method: immunoSEQ multiplex PCR. This table holds some 120,000 clones, about nine tenths found once. Findings and limits, study-wide: White British people made up most donors, females outnumbered males, and clonal diversity was possibly underestimated. Distributed over spike, vaccine-associated CD4 TCRs predominated at 160-218 and 743-854. Spike-specific TCR breadth and depth went up after people got two AZD1222 doses.

Points on this clone: Its cognate antigen is unknown.

Per the germline V gene, CDR1 is SGHVS and CDR2 is FNYEAQ. Trimming took off 5 bases at V and 3 bases at J, with 10 bases between the two ends. The length of the CDR3 is 13 residues. Specimen: peripheral blood, collected on day 0 of AZD1222 vaccination. The clonotype originates from an adult in good health. The chain links TRBV7-6 to TRBJ1-1; D perhaps matches TRBD1 (5 bases). CDR3 in amino acids: CASSARVDTEAFF. CDR3 DNA sequence: TGTGCCAGCAGCGCCAGGGTAGACACTGAAGCTTTCTTT.